This T cell receptor (beta chain) came from a study of T cell responses to AZD1222 COVID-19 vaccine (dated by TCRdb to 2020 to 2023). For context, the study as a whole: TCR sequencing covered about 230 trial participants: 200 to 220 given two doses of AZD1222 and 26 given two doses of MenACWY control vaccine. Trial participants were enrolled by age into 18-55, 56-69 and 70-plus year subgroups, with roughly 160, 29 and 62 TCR-sequenced participants respectively. What the study reported, not specific to this receptor: Participants were mostly white British and included more females than males, and it was suggested by the authors that clonal diversity may have been underestimated. Because no samples from the day 14 peak response were available, repertoires could be characterized only after the peak T cell response. In the small 56-69-year group, the increase in depth fell short of significance, most likely because of low power. The vaccine-associated CD4 TCRs covered the entire spike protein, and the dominant responses fell in regions 160-218 and 743-854. After two AZD1222 doses, both the breadth and the depth of spike-specific TCRs were significantly higher than at day 0 and than in MenACWY recipients. Only five to seven AZD1222 recipients were SARS-CoV-2 seropositive at baseline, limiting conclusions about previously exposed vaccinees. Reportedly, close to half of the unique spike-specific TCRs recognized epitopes lying outside the regions that are mutated in the B.1.351 and B.1.1.7 variants.

Read against the paper, the sample's time point label means: about 28 days (+/-7) after the second vaccine dose. Interpreted using the paper, the treatment or condition label stands for: meningococcal conjugate vaccine given as trial control. Vaccinee samples came from UK trials COV001 and COV002, including a single-blind randomized controlled phase 2/3 trial of AZD1222 (ChAdOx1 nCoV-19) in healthy adults. Trial participant PBMC samples were collected at day 0 and day 28 after the second dose for TCRbeta chain sequencing. Worth noting for this clone: What this receptor recognizes is not known. Nothing much larger sits one base from this clone, and base qualities are not available.

The CDR3 regions of human TCRbeta chains were analyzed by immunosequencing. On the authors' methods: TCRs in the repertoires were matched against a reference library of SARS-CoV-2-specific TCRs that had been generated with the MIRA antigen-specificity platform. Breadth was defined as the fraction of unique TCRs that were SARS-CoV-2-associated, and depth was defined as the fraction of total T cells that were SARS-CoV-2-associated. Using the MIRA data, each spike-specific TCR was assigned both to the spike region to which the TCR was reactive and to a CD4 or CD8 class. Log10-transformed breadth and depth values were compared by one-way ANOVA with Sidak's multiple comparisons tests. Entries here come from immuneACCESS through TCRdb and include only in-frame sequences with V and J called. Some clones fail to appear in such tables; in the studies checked, an unresolved V gene covers under half of the shortfall, and the cause of the remainder is unknown. That table supplies the V and J calls and clone size; D and trimming were determined from the DNA. Here the sample has roughly 180,000 clones; 85% to 95% occur a single time. In total, the top ten clones hold roughly 1% of the sample.

Sequenced here: peripheral blood, sampled 28 days after the second dose of the MenACWY control vaccine. This sequence was found in an adult who received the MenACWY meningococcal vaccine as a control.

DNA sequence: TGTGCCATCAGTGAGTCGGGCGCATATGTTTATGGCTACACCTTC. It translates as CAISESGAYVYGYTF. Rearrangement joined TRBV10-3 to TRBJ1-2, with the identity of the D gene unclear. The trim is 0 bases for V and 5 bases for J, with a gap of 13 bases between the germline ends. Counted from cysteine to phenylalanine, this CDR3 has 15 amino acids. Only the CDR3 DNA is retained, 45 bases long and in frame from the first base. According to the germline V gene, CDR1 reads ENHRY and CDR2 reads SYGVKD.